The clone carrying this T cell receptor beta chain has just a few counts. This entry comes from a study of blood T cells in healthy people across ages. Per sample, no less than 5 micrograms of total RNA were extracted. This CDR3 region has 15 residues. The ends lost 0 bases at V and 9 bases at J; junction bases unmatched: 8. Germline lookup yields CDR1 LGHNA and CDR2 YNFKEQ. Sample-barcoded 5' priming and a J-beta primer mix drove a second PCR of roughly 6 to 12 cycles. Individual samples furnished no less than 3 million CDR3-containing paired-end reads apiece. TCRdb reprocessed the 5' RACE reads via MiXCR and lists one record per CDR3 protein. The repertoire holds 700,000 to 950,000 distinct CDR3 sequences, with roughly 60% as singletons.

This clonotype originated in a young man in good health. The sequenced sample was blood. This chain uses TRBV4-2 with TRBJ2-1; TRBD1 aligns across 7 bases. The CDR3 DNA reads TGTGCCAGCAGCCAAGATCCTGACAGGGCGATTGAGCAGTTCTTC. Translation gives CASSQDPDRAIEQFF.